The present entry profiles one TCR beta chain with its context. Its antigen remains unidentified. Use of 60 Vbeta and 13 Jbeta primers characterized the PCR. TCRdb keeps only in-frame clones here, not all; method: immunoSEQ multiplex PCR. Of 150,000 to 200,000 clones listed, 75% to 80% are singletons. The sample is drawn from a study of cytomegalovirus exposure and HLA in healthy donors. General study results and limits: Certain indistinguishable V segments, among them TRBV6-2 and TRBV6-3, were excluded. Segments of the TCR beta V type were, in most cases, productive about 87% or about 30% of the time in an earlier analysis.

Trimming removed 4 bases at V and 4 bases at J, with 8 bases between. This CDR3 is built from 12 residues. Looked up from germline, CDR1 is SGHAT and CDR2 is FQNNGV. The chain carries TRBV11-2 and TRBJ2-7; D remains ambiguous. The sequence was collected from a woman aged 40 to 50 in good health and CMV-seropositive. The specimen sequenced was PBMCs. The CDR3 nucleotides read TGTGCCAGCAGCTCACCGACATACGAGCAGTACTTC. Amino acid sequence: CASSSPTYEQYF.